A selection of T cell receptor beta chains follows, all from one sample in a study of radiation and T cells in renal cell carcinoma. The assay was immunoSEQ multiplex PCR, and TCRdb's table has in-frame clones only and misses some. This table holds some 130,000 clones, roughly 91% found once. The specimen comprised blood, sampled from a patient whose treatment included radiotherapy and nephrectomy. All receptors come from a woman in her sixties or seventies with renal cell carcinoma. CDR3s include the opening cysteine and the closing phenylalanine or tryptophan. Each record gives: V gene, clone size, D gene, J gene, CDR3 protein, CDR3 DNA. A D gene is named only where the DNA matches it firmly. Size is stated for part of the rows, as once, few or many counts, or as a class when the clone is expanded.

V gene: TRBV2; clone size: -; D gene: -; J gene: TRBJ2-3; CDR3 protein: CASLGRDWLTDTQYF; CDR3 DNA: TGTGCCAGCTTGGGGCGGGACTGGCTCACAGATACGCAGTATTTT
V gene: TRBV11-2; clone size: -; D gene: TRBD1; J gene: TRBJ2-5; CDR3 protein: CASSQRQGEVGETQYF; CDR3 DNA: TGTGCCAGCAGCCAAAGACAGGGGGAAGTAGGAGAGACCCAGTACTTC
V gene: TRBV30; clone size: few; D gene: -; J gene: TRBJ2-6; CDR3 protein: CAWRSGANVLTF; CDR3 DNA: TGTGCCTGGAGATCTGGGGCCAACGTCCTGACTTTC
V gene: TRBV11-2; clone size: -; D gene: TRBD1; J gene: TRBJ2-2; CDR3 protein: CASSLNTGEELFF; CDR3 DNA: TGTGCCAGCAGCTTAAATACAGGGGAGGAGCTGTTTTTT
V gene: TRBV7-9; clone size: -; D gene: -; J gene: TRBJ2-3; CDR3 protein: CAGRVFSTDTQYF; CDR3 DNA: TGTGCCGGCCGGGTGTTTAGCACAGATACGCAGTATTTT
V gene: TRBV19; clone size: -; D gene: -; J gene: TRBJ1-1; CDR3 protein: CASSPGDRDIVTEAFF; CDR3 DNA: TGTGCCAGTAGTCCCGGCGACAGAGATATTGTCACTGAAGCTTTCTTT
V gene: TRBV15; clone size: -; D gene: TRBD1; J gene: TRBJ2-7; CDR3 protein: CATSRGYPGQGDEQYF; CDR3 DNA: TGTGCCACCAGCAGAGGCTATCCGGGACAGGGGGACGAGCAGTACTTC
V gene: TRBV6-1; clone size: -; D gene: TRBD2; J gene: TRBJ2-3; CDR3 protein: CASSPLAGDTDTQYF; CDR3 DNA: TGTGCCAGCAGTCCTCTAGCGGGGGACACAGATACGCAGTATTTT
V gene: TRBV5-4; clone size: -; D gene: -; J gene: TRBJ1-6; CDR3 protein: CASSLRAGNSPLHF; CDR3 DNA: TGTGCCAGCAGCTTGCGGGCGGGAAATTCACCCCTCCACTTT
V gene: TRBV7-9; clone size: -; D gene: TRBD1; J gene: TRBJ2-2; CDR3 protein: CASSLRTGLNTGELFF; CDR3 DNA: TGTGCCAGCAGCTTAAGGACAGGCCTAAACACCGGGGAGCTGTTTTTT